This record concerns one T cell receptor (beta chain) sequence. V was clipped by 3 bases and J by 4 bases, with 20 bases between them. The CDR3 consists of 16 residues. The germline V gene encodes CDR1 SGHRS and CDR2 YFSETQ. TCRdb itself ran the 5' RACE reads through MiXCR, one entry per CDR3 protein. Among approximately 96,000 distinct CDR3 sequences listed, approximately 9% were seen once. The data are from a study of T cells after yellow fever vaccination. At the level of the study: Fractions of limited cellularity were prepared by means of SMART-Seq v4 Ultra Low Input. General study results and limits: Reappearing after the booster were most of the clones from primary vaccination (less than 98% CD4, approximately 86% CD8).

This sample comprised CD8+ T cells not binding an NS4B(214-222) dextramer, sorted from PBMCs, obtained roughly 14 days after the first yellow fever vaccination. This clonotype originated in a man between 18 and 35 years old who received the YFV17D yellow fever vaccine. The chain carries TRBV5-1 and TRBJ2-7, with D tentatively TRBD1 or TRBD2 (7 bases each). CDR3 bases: TGCGCCAGCAGCTCCAGACAGGGAGGGGTATCGTACGAGCAGTACTTC. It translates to CASSSRQGGVSYEQYF.